These 27 T cell receptor beta chains share one sample of origin, sequenced in a study of T-cell memory formation after mild COVID-19. TCRdb independently ran MiXCR on the 5' RACE reads; one entry per CDR3 protein. The sample holds 350,000 to 450,000 distinct CDR3 sequences, over 15% seen once. The sample comprised PBMCs or a T cell subset sorted from them (not recorded which). These TCRs come from an adult woman who had mild COVID-19 (a few samples of this study predate the infection). Cell type and time point are not known.

The chain couples TRBV19 to TRBJ2-6; unclear D gene. This CDR3 is built from 14 residues. The V and J ends lost 6 bases and 2 bases respectively, with 8 bases between them. Germline CDR1 and CDR2: LNHDA and SQIVND (reference sequence). Here the CDR3 reads CASRTVAGANVLTF. CDR3 nucleotide sequence: TGTGCCAGTAGAACGGTAGCTGGGGCCAACGTCCTGACTTTC.

The V and J genes are TRBV12-3 or TRBV12-4 and TRBJ1-2; 7 nucleotides line up with TRBD1. CDR3 length: 17 residues. Trimming at V came to 2 bases and at J to 2 bases, leaving 11 bases not matched to a gene. The CDR3 DNA sequence: TGTGCCAGCAGTTTAAACCCTTTTATCAGGGGGAACTATGGCTACACCTTC. Encoded protein: CASSLNPFIRGNYGYTF.

The chain has TRBV7-9 and TRBJ2-1; 8 positions match TRBD2. CDR1 is SEHNR and CDR2 is FQNEAQ in the germline V gene (reference sequence). Germline trimming cut 5 bases from V and 8 bases from J; bases unmatched to any gene: 8. The CDR3 is made up of 14 amino acids. For the CDR3, the DNA is TGTGCCAGCAGCCCCGGGGGGGGGATCCATGAGCAGTTCTTC. It codes for CASSPGGGIHEQFF.

This clonotype was seen a handful of times. Relative to the germline gene, one junction end is altered; a read error may explain this. The chain links TRBV7-9 to TRBJ2-3; either TRBD1 or TRBD2 may supply D (5 bases each). Looked up from germline, CDR1 is SEHNR and CDR2 is FQNEAQ (reference sequence). CDR3 length: 15 residues. The DNA for the CDR3 is TGTGCCAGCTGCTTAGGGGAGCTCGGAACAGATACGCAGTATTTT. Its translation is CASCLGELGTDTQYF.

This clonotype came up a few times. The CDR3 region is CASSLRGARQDRAEAFF. The DNA of the CDR3 is TGCGCCAGCAGCTTGAGGGGGGCACGACAGGATAGGGCTGAAGCTTTCTTT. This chain joins TRBV5-1 and TRBJ1-1; D possibly corresponds to TRBD1 (6 bases). The ends were cut back, 1 base at V and 6 bases at J, with 22 bases in the middle. In germline, CDR1 is SGHRS, CDR2 YFSETQ. The CDR3 loop spans 17 amino acids.

The CDR3 coding sequence is TGTGCCAGCAGTTTAGTAGCGGGGCCGACCCAAGAGACCCAGTACTTC. Translating it yields CASSLVAGPTQETQYF. This rearrangement joins TRBV12-3 or TRBV12-4 to TRBJ2-5; 8 nucleotides match TRBD2. Unmatched junction bases numbered 5, after V lost 1 base and J lost 1 base. The CDR3 length is 16 residues.

This clonotype was picked up a small number of times. The CDR3 nucleotides are TGTGCCAGCAGCTTTCGGCGGGGGGGCAGTTACAATGAGCAGTTCTTC. It codes for CASSFRRGGSYNEQFF. The chain couples TRBV7-8 to TRBJ2-1, with TRBD2 matching over 9 bases. The CDR3 extends over 16 amino acids. CDR1 SGHVS and CDR2 FQNEAQ come from the germline V gene. The V and J ends lost 3 bases and 4 bases, in that order; junction bases with no gene match: 7.

The rearrangement uses TRBV29-1 and TRBJ2-7; possibly TRBD2 for D (6 bases). Germline V gene lookup returns CDR1 SQVTM and CDR2 ANQGSEA. CDR3 length: 13 residues. Trimming removed 4 bases at V and 4 bases at J, with 14 bases between. The CDR3, as DNA: TGCAGCGTTGCATCCGGGGGACCGTACGAGCAGTACTTC. Translating gives CSVASGGPYEQYF.

The chain is built from TRBV20-1 and TRBJ1-1; D possibly corresponds to TRBD1 (6 bases). The CDR3 is made up of 11 amino acids. The germline CDR1 and CDR2 sequences are DFQATT and SNEGSKA (reference sequence). With 5 bases removed from V and 10 bases from J, the gap between germline ends came to 14 bases. The CDR3 protein is CSASQGYGAFF. The CDR3 DNA follows: TGCAGTGCTTCACAGGGATACGGAGCTTTCTTT.

The chain carries TRBV3-1 and TRBJ2-7, with unresolved D. The V end was cut by 0 bases, the J end by 2 bases, with 11 bases between. The germline V gene has CDR1 LGHDT and CDR2 YNNKEL (reference sequence). The CDR3 contains 15 residues. The DNA for the CDR3 is TGTGCCAGCAGCCAAGAGATTAGCACCGCCTACGAGCAGTACTTC. It is translated as CASSQEISTAYEQYF.

The genes are TRBV24-1 and TRBJ2-5; 8 positions agree with TRBD1. V dropped 5 bases and J dropped 6; count of bases not matched to a gene: 4. Germline loops: CDR1 KGHDR, CDR2 SFDVKD. The CDR3 covers 13 residues. CDR3 protein: CATSGGQAKTQYF. In nucleotides, the CDR3 is TGTGCCACCAGTGGGGGACAGGCGAAGACCCAGTACTTC.

The chain is built from TRBV29-1 and TRBJ2-7; D is unresolved. Germline V gene data show CDR1 as SQVTM and CDR2 as ANQGSEA. The ends were cut back, 4 bases at V and 4 bases at J, with 20 bases in the middle. This CDR3 has 15 amino acids. The CDR3 protein is CSVANVTRPGYEQYF. CDR3 in DNA: TGCAGCGTTGCAAACGTGACCCGCCCGGGTTACGAGCAGTACTTC.

V usage is TRBV7-3 and J usage is TRBJ2-2, with D tentatively TRBD2 (5 bases). This CDR3 contains 16 residues. V was shortened by 0 bases and J by 0 bases, with 8 bases between the two germline ends. CDR1 is SGHTA, CDR2 FQGTGA, per germline. In DNA, the CDR3 is TGTGCCAGCAGCTTAACGAGGGTTTCGAACACCGGGGAGCTGTTTTTT. It translates to CASSLTRVSNTGELFF.

Here the CDR3 DNA reads TGTGCCAGCAGTCCCCAGTCACAGGGGGCTGATGGCTACACCTTC. Translating gives CASSPQSQGADGYTF. This chain joins TRBV12-3 or TRBV12-4 and TRBJ1-2, with TRBD1 matching over 9 bases. V shed 5 bases, J shed 6 bases, and the junction held 10 bases outside the gene matches. CDR3 length: 15 amino acids.

The chain carries TRBV20-1 and TRBJ1-2; 7 bases map to TRBD1. The V and J ends lost 0 bases and 4 bases, in that order; junction bases with no gene match: 11. CDR3 length: 16 amino acids. The germline V gene has CDR1 DFQATT and CDR2 SNEGSKA (reference sequence). The CDR3 reads CSARDRGDRDLYGYTF. In DNA, the CDR3 is TGCAGTGCTAGAGATAGGGGGGACAGAGACCTCTATGGCTACACCTTC.

This clonotype was counted only a few times. The rearrangement joins TRBV2 to TRBJ2-7; unclear D gene. This CDR3 region has 11 residues. CDR1 is SNHLY and CDR2 is FYNNEI in the germline V gene. Trimming shortened V by 4 bases and J by 12 bases, and 13 bases separated the two germline ends. The CDR3 DNA sequence: TGTGCCAGCAGTGTATCGGTAAAGCTGTACTTC. The encoded protein is CASSVSVKLYF.

In this sample, this clonotype turned up a few times. One end of the junction fails to match germline, which may point to a read error. The chain joins TRBV9 to TRBJ2-1; D might be TRBD1 (5 bases). Germline values: CDR1 SGDLS, CDR2 YYNGEE. The CDR3 totals 15 residues. CDR3 nucleotide sequence: TGTGCCAGCAGCGTGGGGCGGAGCTCCTACAATGACCAGTTCTTC. Protein sequence: CASSVGRSSYNDQFF.

This clonotype has only a few counts. The chain combines TRBV7-2 with TRBJ2-5, with 10 bases identical to TRBD2. CDR1 is SGHTA and CDR2 is FQGNSA in the germline V gene. After removal of 5 bases from V and 5 bases from J, the junction contained 11 bases not matched to a gene. The CDR3 covers 16 residues. The chain's CDR3 is CASSRTSGIVKETQYF. CDR3 DNA sequence: TGTGCCAGCAGCCGGACTAGCGGTATTGTAAAGGAGACCCAGTACTTC.

The rearrangement joins TRBV4-1 to TRBJ1-2; D gene uncertain. This CDR3 region has 16 residues. V gave up 0 bases and J gave up 5 bases, with 16 bases separating them. Germline loops: CDR1 MGHRA, CDR2 YSYEKL. The CDR3: CASSQELGHLEYGYTF. Written as DNA, the CDR3 is TGCGCCAGCAGCCAAGAGTTGGGCCACCTGGAATATGGCTACACCTTC.

The chain uses TRBV12-3 or TRBV12-4 and TRBJ2-1; D is unresolved. Trimming shortened V by 3 bases and J by 6 bases, and 6 bases separated the two germline ends. CDR3 size: 12 residues. The DNA of the CDR3 is TGTGCCAGCAGTTTCGGCCTCAATGAGCAGTTCTTC. Protein: CASSFGLNEQFF.

The rearrangement joins TRBV30 to TRBJ2-7, with 7 bases fitting TRBD2. The CDR3 extends over 13 amino acids. Looked up from germline, CDR1 is GTSNPN and CDR2 is SVGIG (reference sequence). V trimming: 4 bases; J trimming: 5 bases; junction bases outside the gene matches: 8. The CDR3 sequence: CAWNLGRGDEQYF. As DNA, the CDR3 is TGTGCCTGGAACCTGGGGAGGGGTGACGAGCAGTACTTC.

The rearrangement uses TRBV6-5 and TRBJ1-5; 8 nucleotides match TRBD1. V trimming: 8 bases; J trimming: 3 bases; junction bases outside the gene matches: 3. This CDR3 is built from 13 residues. Germline CDR1 reads MNHEY; CDR2 reads SVGAGI. The CDR3 sequence is CASGQGFNQPQHF. In DNA, the CDR3 is TGTGCCAGCGGACAGGGTTTCAATCAGCCCCAGCATTTT.

This chain joins TRBV7-6 and TRBJ2-7; TRBD1 might be the D (5 bases). The V end was cut by 2 bases, the J end by 2 bases, with 10 bases between. The CDR3 length is 14 residues. Germline V gene lookup returns CDR1 SGHVS and CDR2 FNYEAQ. The CDR3 DNA reads as TGTGCCAGCAGCTTATCAGGGAAACCCTACGAGCAGTACTTC. Protein sequence: CASSLSGKPYEQYF. The entire variable domain, with the rest obtained from reference TRBV7-6 and TRBJ2-7, is as follows: GAGVSQSPRYKVTKRGQDVALRCDPISGHVSLYWYRQALGQGPEFLTYFNYEAQQDKSGLPNDRFSAERPEGSISTLTIQRTEQRDSAMYRCASSLSGKPYEQYFGPGTRLTVT.

This clonotype was counted a few times. The rearrangement uses TRBV5-1 and TRBJ2-2; 10 bases map to TRBD2. The CDR3 has 17 residues. V was clipped by 3 bases and J by 0 bases; unmatched bases: 5. Germline V gives CDR1 SGHRS, CDR2 YFSETQ. CDR3 nucleotides: TGCGCCAGCAGCTACCTCACTAGCGGGACGAACACCGGGGAGCTGTTTTTT. Amino acids: CASSYLTSGTNTGELFF.

This clonotype has more than one count but fewer than ten. The CDR3: CASRKDSYYGYTF. The DNA for the CDR3 is TGTGCCAGTAGGAAAGACAGTTACTATGGCTACACCTTC. The chain is built from TRBV19 and TRBJ1-2; D perhaps matches TRBD1 (5 bases). Germline CDR1 and CDR2: LNHDA and SQIVND (reference sequence). Trimming left V 6 bases short and J 3 bases short, with 11 bases between. The CDR3 is 13 residues long. The whole variable domain, remainder taken from reference TRBV19 and TRBJ1-2, is DGGITQSPKYLFRKEGQNVTLSCEQNLNHDAMYWYRQDPGQGLRLIYYSQIVNDFQKGDIAEGYSVSREKKESFPLTVTSAQKNPTAFYLCASRKDSYYGYTFGSGTRLTVV.

This clonotype occurred a few times. The chain employs TRBV20-1 and TRBJ2-2; 7 bases are shared with TRBD2. The CDR3 is 15 residues long. Germline V gene data show CDR1 as DFQATT and CDR2 as SNEGSKA (reference sequence). With V trimmed by 0 bases and J by 7 bases, 8 bases remained unmatched. The CDR3 DNA sequence: TGCAGTGCTAGAGATCGGAGGGGAGGGGTCGGGGAGCTGTTTTTT. It is translated as CSARDRRGGVGELFF.

As to this clonotype: This may be a read error, as it is one base from a much larger clone. The chain employs TRBV7-2 and TRBJ1-2; the D gene is possibly TRBD1 (5 bases). Germline-derived CDR1 and CDR2 are SGHTA and FQGNSA. The CDR3 length is 16 residues. Between the trimmed V and J ends, which lost 2 bases and 4 bases, there was a span of 17 bases. CDR3 sequence (DNA): TGTGCCAGCAGCTTACGGCAGGGCGCGATTAGCTATGGCTACACCTTC. Residues: CASSLRQGAISYGYTF.